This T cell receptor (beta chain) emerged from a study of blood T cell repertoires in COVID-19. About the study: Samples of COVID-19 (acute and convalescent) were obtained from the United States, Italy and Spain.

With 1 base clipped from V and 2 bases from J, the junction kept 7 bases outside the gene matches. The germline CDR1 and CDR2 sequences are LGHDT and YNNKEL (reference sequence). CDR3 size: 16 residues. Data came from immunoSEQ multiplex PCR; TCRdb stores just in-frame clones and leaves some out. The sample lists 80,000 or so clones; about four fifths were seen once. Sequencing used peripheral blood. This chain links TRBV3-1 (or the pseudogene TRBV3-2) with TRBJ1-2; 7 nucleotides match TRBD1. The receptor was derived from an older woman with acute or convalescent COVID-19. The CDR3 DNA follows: TGTGCCAGCAGCCAAGCCCGGACAGGCCTAAACTATGGCTACACCTTC. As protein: CASSQARTGLNYGYTF.